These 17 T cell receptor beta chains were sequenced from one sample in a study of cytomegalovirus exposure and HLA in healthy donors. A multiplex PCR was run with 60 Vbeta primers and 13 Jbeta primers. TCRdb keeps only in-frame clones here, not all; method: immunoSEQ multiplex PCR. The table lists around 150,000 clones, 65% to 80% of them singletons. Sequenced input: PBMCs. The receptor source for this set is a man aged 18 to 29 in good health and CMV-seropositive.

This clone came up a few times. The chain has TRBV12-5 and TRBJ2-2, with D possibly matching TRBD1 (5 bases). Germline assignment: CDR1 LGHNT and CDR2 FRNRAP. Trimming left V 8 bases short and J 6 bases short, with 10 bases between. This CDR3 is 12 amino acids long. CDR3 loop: CASTRVPGELFF. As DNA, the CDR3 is TGTGCTAGTACCAGGGTACCCGGGGAGCTGTTTTTT.

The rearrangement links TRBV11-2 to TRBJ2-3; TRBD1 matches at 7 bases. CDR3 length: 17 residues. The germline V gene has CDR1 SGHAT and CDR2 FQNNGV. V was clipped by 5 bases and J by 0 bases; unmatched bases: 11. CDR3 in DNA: TGTGCCAGCAGCCCGAACCCGACAGGGTGGAGCACAGATACGCAGTATTTT. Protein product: CASSPNPTGWSTDTQYF.

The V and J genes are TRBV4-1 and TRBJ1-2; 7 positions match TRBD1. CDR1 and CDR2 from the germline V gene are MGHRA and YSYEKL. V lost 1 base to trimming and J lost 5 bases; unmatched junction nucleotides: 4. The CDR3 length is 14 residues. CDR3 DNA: TGCGCCAGCAGCCAAGTAACGACAGGGTATGGCTACACCTTC. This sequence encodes CASSQVTTGYGYTF.

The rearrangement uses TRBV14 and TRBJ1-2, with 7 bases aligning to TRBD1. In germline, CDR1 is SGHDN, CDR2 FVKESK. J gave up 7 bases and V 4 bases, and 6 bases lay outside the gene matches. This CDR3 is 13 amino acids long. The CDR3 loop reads CASSPGPGGGYTF. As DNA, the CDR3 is TGTGCCAGCAGCCCAGGGCCAGGGGGTGGCTACACCTTC.

The CDR3 here is CASSPHTSGDYRTQYF. The CDR3 DNA reads as TGTGCCAGCAGCCCTCACACTAGCGGAGATTATAGGACCCAGTACTTC. The chain employs TRBV9 and TRBJ2-5, with TRBD2 identical over 8 bases. J gave up 7 bases and V 4 bases, and 15 bases lay outside the gene matches. CDR3 length: 16 residues. The germline gives CDR1 SGDLS, CDR2 YYNGEE.

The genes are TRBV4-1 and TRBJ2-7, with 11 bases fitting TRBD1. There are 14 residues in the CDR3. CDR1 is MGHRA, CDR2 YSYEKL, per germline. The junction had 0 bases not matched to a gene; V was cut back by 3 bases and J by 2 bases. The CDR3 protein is CASSQGQGAYEQYV. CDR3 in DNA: TGCGCCAGCAGCCAGGGACAGGGGGCCTACGAGCAGTACGTC.

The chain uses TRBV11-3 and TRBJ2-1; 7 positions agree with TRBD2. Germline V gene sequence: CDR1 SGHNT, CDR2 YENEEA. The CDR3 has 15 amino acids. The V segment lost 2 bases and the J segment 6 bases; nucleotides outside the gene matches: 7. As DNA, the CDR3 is TGTGCCAGCAGCTTAATGAGGACTAGTGGCAATGAGCAGTTCTTC. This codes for CASSLMRTSGNEQFF.

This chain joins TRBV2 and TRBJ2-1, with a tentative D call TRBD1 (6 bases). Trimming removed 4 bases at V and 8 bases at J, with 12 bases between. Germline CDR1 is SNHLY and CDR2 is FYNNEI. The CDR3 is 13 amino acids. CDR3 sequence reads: CASSGGLVDEQFF. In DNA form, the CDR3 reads TGTGCCAGCAGTGGGGGGCTTGTGGATGAGCAGTTCTTC.

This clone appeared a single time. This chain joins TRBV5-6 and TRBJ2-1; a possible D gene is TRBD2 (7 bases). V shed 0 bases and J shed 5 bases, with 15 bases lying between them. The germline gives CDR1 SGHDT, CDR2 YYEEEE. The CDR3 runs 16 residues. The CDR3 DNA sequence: TGTGCCAGCAGCTTGGCCGCAGGGGAGGGGGACAATGAGCAGTTCTTC. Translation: CASSLAAGEGDNEQFF.

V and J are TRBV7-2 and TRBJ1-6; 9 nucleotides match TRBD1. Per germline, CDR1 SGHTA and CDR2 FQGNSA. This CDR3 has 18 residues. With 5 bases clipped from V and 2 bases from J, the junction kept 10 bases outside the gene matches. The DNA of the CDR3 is TGTGCCAGCAGCCCACTAAGGACAGGGGATACCTATAATTCACCCCTCCACTTT. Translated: CASSPLRTGDTYNSPLHF.

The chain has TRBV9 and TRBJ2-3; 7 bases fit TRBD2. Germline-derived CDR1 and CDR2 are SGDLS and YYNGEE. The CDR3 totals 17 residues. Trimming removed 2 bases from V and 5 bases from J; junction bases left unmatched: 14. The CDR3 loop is CASSVLGDYRRGDTQYF. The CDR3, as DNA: TGTGCCAGCAGCGTTTTAGGGGACTACCGTAGGGGAGATACGCAGTATTTT.

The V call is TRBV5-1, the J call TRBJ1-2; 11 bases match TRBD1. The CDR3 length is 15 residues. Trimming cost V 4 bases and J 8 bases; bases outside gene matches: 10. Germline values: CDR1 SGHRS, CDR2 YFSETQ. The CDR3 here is CASSPGTGGRGGYTF. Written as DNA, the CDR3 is TGCGCCAGCAGCCCGGGGACAGGGGGTAGAGGAGGCTACACCTTC. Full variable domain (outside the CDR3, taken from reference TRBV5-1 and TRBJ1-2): KAGVTQTPRYLIKTRGQQVTLSCSPISGHRSVSWYQQTPGQGLQFLFEYFSETQRNKGNFPGRFSGRQFSNSRSEMNVSTLELGDSALYLCASSPGTGGRGGYTFGSGTRLTVV.

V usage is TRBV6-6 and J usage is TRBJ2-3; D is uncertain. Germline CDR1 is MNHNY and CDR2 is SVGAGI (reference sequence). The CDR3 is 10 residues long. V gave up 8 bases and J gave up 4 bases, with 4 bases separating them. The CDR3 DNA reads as TGTGCCAGCCTTTCAGATACGCAGTATTTT. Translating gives CASLSDTQYF.

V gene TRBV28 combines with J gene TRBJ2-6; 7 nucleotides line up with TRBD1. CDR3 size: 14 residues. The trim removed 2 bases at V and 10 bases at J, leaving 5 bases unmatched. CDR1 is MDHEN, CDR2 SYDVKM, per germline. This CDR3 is CASSLLDRPNVLTF. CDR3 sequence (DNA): TGTGCCAGCAGTTTACTGGACAGGCCGAACGTCCTGACTTTC.

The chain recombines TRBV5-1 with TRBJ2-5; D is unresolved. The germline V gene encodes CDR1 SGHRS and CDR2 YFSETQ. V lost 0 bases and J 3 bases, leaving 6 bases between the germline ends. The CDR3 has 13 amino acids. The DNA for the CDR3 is TGCGCCAGCAGCTTGGGCCCAGAAGAGACCCAGTACTTC. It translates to CASSLGPEETQYF. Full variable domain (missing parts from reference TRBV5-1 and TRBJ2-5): KAGVTQTPRYLIKTRGQQVTLSCSPISGHRSVSWYQQTPGQGLQFLFEYFSETQRNKGNFPGRFSGRQFSNSRSEMNVSTLELGDSALYLCASSLGPEETQYFGPGTRLLVL.

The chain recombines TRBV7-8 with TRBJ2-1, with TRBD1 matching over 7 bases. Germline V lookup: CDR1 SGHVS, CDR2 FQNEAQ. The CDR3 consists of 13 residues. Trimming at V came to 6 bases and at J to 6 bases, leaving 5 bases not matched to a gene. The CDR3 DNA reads TGTGCCAGCAGAAGTAACAGGGGCAATGAGCAGTTCTTC. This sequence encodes CASRSNRGNEQFF.

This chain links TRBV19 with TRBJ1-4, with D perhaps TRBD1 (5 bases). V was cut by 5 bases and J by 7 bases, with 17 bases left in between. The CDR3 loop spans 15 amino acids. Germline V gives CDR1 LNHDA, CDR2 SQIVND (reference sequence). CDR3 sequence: CASSGGVGRFEKLFF. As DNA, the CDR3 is TGTGCCAGTAGTGGGGGGGTCGGAAGGTTTGAAAAACTGTTTTTT.